This T cell receptor beta chain was recorded in a study of neurological immune-mediated disorders. Study conclusions and caveats: HTLV-1-associated myelopathy showed the most TCR clonal expansion; multiple sclerosis the least, below healthy controls.

This clonotype was seen at least ten times. The antigen is not known. The CDR3 totals 14 residues. CDR1 is SGHDT and CDR2 is YYEEEE in the germline V gene. Unmatched junction bases numbered 5, after V lost 4 bases and J lost 3 bases. Unsorted libraries were generated from 2 million PBMCs. These cells had been stored in RNAlater at -80 C. TCRdb itself ran the 5' RACE reads through MiXCR, one entry per CDR3 protein. The data show tens of thousands of distinct CDR3 sequences, around 4% seen once. This chain links TRBV5-6 with TRBJ1-2, with TRBD1 matching over 8 bases. The clonotype originates from a woman aged 60-75 years with multiple sclerosis. The source material was PBMCs. Here the CDR3 reads CASSRRGRDYGYTF. In DNA, the CDR3 is TGTGCCAGCAGCCGCAGGGGGCGCGACTATGGCTACACCTTC. The variable domain in full, with the rest retrieved from reference TRBV5-6 and TRBJ1-2, is DAGVTQSPTHLIKTRGQQVTLRCSPKSGHDTVSWYQQALGQGPQFIFQYYEEEERQRGNFPDRFSGHQFPNYSSELNVNALLLGDSALYLCASSRRGRDYGYTFGSGTRLTVV.